The T cell receptor (beta chain) described here comes from a study of blood T cell repertoires in COVID-19. The wider study: Acute and convalescent COVID-19 specimens originated in the United States, Italy and Spain. The cDNA or gDNA used as material had been derived from T cells, B-cell-depleted T cells, or PBMCs.

Regarding this clone: Other DNA variants within this sample encode the same CDR3.

Study processing details: Amplification from reference gene primers served as the basis for estimated nucleated cell counts. Clones were read by immunoSEQ multiplex PCR, and TCRdb kept only the in-frame ones, dropping some. Clone size and the V and J calls come from that table; the DNA yielded D and trimming. The sample consists of about 130,000 clones, approximately 83% of them appearing once. The CDR3 extends over 16 amino acids. CDR1 MNHEY and CDR2 SVGAGI come from the germline V gene. Trimming left V 0 bases short and J 2 bases short, with 8 bases between. The chain carries TRBV6-5 and TRBJ2-6, with D possibly TRBD2 on 5 matching bases. Sequenced material: peripheral blood. This sequence originates from a man between 35 and 55 years old with active or convalescent COVID-19. The CDR3 nucleotides read TGTGCCAGCAGTTACTCATCCGGGACTGGGGCCAACGTCCTGACTTTC. Its protein is CASSYSSGTGANVLTF.